This note documents a single TCR beta chain sequence. Its antigen is not identified. Using immunoSEQ multiplex PCR, the repertoire was profiled, and TCRdb retains in-frame clones only, with some absent. The repertoire has more than 45,000 clones, 70% to 90% of them found once; the top ten carry 9% to 10%. The data were obtained in a study of OX40 agonist ivuxolimab in advanced cancers. Study as a whole: Three patients had partial responses: one hepatocellular carcinoma, two cutaneous melanoma. Overall study findings and caveats: Clonal expansion in partial responders at 0.1-3.0 mg/kg ranked among the lowest. Some of the nonresponding patients also showed low levels of normalized T-cell clonal expansion.

Germline CDR1 and CDR2: MGHRA and YSYEKL. CDR3 length: 15 residues. With 0 bases removed from V and 2 bases from J, the gap between germline ends came to 8 bases. The clonotype was recovered from an adult with an advanced solid tumor such as melanoma, head and neck, liver or kidney cancer. The source was CD4+ or CD8+ T cells sorted from blood, collected in a trial of the OX40 agonist ivuxolimab. J is TRBJ2-1 and V is TRBV4-1, with D hard to call. The CDR3 is CASSQDRSPYNEQFF. The CDR3 DNA reads TGCGCCAGCAGCCAAGACAGGAGCCCCTACAATGAGCAGTTCTTC.